This TCR beta chain was sequenced in a study of patients and donors after allogeneic stem cell transplantation (dated by TCRdb to 2020 to 2022). In its sample, this clonotype was seen many times. Its antigen is not yet known. Nothing much larger sits one base from this clone, and base qualities are not available. V trim: 3 bases; J trim: 8 bases; unmatched bases: 2. The CDR3 spans 13 residues, from the cysteine through the phenylalanine. CDR3 DNA only is kept here, 39 bases in frame from base 1. Library generation was performed with RT-PCR. Sequenced on a NextSeq 550. TCRdb passed the public sequencing reads through fastp at Q25 and MiXCR, retaining productive beta sequences. Each record represents a unique CDR3 protein, reported with the most common genes and DNA among its rows. The sample table records 200,000 to 250,000 distinct CDR3 sequences; around an eighth of these occur just once. Approximately 10% of the sample is held by the ten biggest clonotypes.

The clonotype comes from a human donor who was either an allogeneic HSCT recipient or a stem cell or donor lymphocyte infusion donor (not recorded which). It is not recorded whose cells these are; they may come from a transplant donor. The chain is encoded by TRBV12-3 or TRBV12-4 joined to TRBJ2-1; 9 junctional bases match TRBD2. Sequencing was performed on blood, either unsorted or a sorted T cell fraction (not recorded which). The bases read TGTGCCAGCAGTTTGGGCGGGAGGGATGAGCAGTTCTTC. Translated, this is CASSLGGRDEQFF.